These T cell receptor beta chains were read from a single sample in a study of T and B cells in COVID-19 patients. TCRdb recomputed calls from the multiplex PCR reads with MiXCR, one row per CDR3 protein. Here the sample spans approximately 6,600 distinct CDR3 sequences, roughly 28% being singletons. Sequenced: blood. The receptor set was obtained from a human donor with active COVID-19. Each CDR3 is given without its conserved first and last residue. Expanded clones get a size class; other rows say once, few or many, or leave the size out.

>TRBV18|TRBJ1-5|14|medium-sized
ASSPRPRPNDQPQH
>TRBV20-1|TRBJ1-1|12|few
SARAGQVNTEAF
>TRBV7-9|TRBJ1-3|14|-
ASSYDKVGSGNTIY
>TRBV5-6|TRBJ1-1|14|-
ASSLALGGGRPEAF
>TRBV20-1|TRBJ1-6|12|-
SATQQLDNSPLH
>TRBV18|TRBJ2-5|14|-
ASSPPGRGAQETQY
>TRBV5-1|TRBJ2-3|16|-
ASSLGTSGGGRTDTQY
>TRBV5-5|TRBJ2-7|14|few
ASSLDPGQGINEQY
>TRBV5-6|TRBJ2-7|10|medium-sized
ASSLDEYDQY
>TRBV28|TRBJ1-6|11|few
AVGVRGNSPLH
>TRBV12-3/TRBV12-4|TRBJ1-2|12|medium-sized
ASSFGTGFYGYT
>TRBV2|TRBJ2-3|12|-
ASSDSPSTDTQY
>TRBV12-3/TRBV12-4|TRBJ1-2|12|-
AISGTGKNYGYT
>TRBV6-5|TRBJ2-2|14|medium-sized
ASSYFGQGSTGELF
>TRBV7-2|TRBJ1-4|11|-
AIRGATNEKLF
>TRBV6-1|TRBJ2-1|12|medium-sized
ASSNLAGAGEQF
>TRBV6-1|TRBJ2-2|14|-
ASSPGLAGGTGELF
>TRBV4-3|TRBJ2-1|13|few
ASSQEPRYGDEQF
>TRBV18|TRBJ1-6|13|medium-sized
ASSPPGQGRSPLH
>TRBV7-3|TRBJ2-1|11|-
ASSSDRDSEQF
>TRBV5-1|TRBJ1-1|13|few
ASSLALTGFTEAF
>TRBV7-9|TRBJ1-1|11|-
ASSQGQGAKAF
>TRBV30|TRBJ2-3|11|medium-sized
AWGQAFTDTQY
>TRBV29-1|TRBJ2-3|14|-
SVGTSGGPSTDTQY
>TRBV18|TRBJ2-4|13|few
ASSPPDGARNIQY
>TRBV6-6|TRBJ1-6|11|medium-sized
AAGVLDNSPLH
>TRBV11-2|TRBJ2-1|13|-
ASSPRGGGYNEQF
>TRBV6-5|TRBJ1-6|15|-
ASSLSPAGPQNSPLH
>TRBV7-6|TRBJ1-1|15|few
ASSLAASRVQGTEAF
>TRBV12-3/TRBV12-4|TRBJ2-7|12|-
ASGLAGGLNEQY
>TRBV20-1|TRBJ2-1|15|-
SARRTSGGGHLNEQF
>TRBV6-5|TRBJ1-4|16|medium-sized
ASSYLKGRGATNEKLF
>TRBV5-6|TRBJ2-5|15|medium-sized
ASSYRTSARKGETQY
>TRBV18|TRBJ1-1|14|-
ARSPNRGTLNTEAF
>TRBV27|TRBJ2-7|11|medium-sized
ASSYRGSYEQY
>TRBV27|TRBJ1-1|13|-
ASRRQGRVNTEAF
>TRBV29-1|TRBJ2-3|9|medium-sized
SGGYTDTQY
>TRBV6-2/TRBV6-3|TRBJ1-2|13|-
ASSYSPGDPYGYT
>TRBV5-4|TRBJ1-3|10|medium-sized
ASSSRGNTIY
>TRBV6-1|TRBJ2-5|11|medium-sized
ATSQLFQETQY
>TRBV29-1|TRBJ1-2|10|medium-sized
SVAVGIYGYT
>TRBV5-1|TRBJ2-1|11|medium-sized
ASSHGLAGIRI
>TRBV5-6|TRBJ2-5|13|medium-sized
ASSLAREWQETQY
>TRBV5-6|TRBJ2-2|14|medium-sized
ASSPAGGPDTGELF
>TRBV5-4|TRBJ2-3|12|few
ASSLQGSTDTQY
>TRBV6-6|TRBJ1-6|15|few
ASSYGVTEALNSPLH
>TRBV5-1|TRBJ1-2|12|-
ASSLALGRGGYT
>TRBV27|TRBJ1-6|14|medium-sized
ASSFGRVGQNSPLH
>TRBV6-2/TRBV6-3|TRBJ2-3|14|medium-sized
ASSYRTGASTDTQY
>TRBV5-1|TRBJ1-5|13|-
ASSLDGQGNQPQH
>TRBV6-1|TRBJ2-7|11|few
ASSRWAIYEQY
>TRBV5-1|TRBJ2-5|16|-
ASSLYPGGFYSRETQY
>TRBV20-1|TRBJ1-1|9|-
SEGASTEAF
>TRBV12-3/TRBV12-4|TRBJ1-3|13|-
ASSPGQNSGNTIY